This passage covers 20 T cell receptor beta chains from one sample sequenced in a study of radiotherapy plus CTLA-4 blockade in lung cancer. Profiled with immunoSEQ multiplex PCR; TCRdb holds only in-frame clones, not every one. Of approximately 100,000 clones listed, over 75% are singletons. This sample comprised peripheral blood, obtained from a patient treated with radiotherapy plus ipilimumab. The receptors were gathered from a human donor with non-small cell lung cancer that progressed on radiotherapy plus ipilimumab. Some clones in this sample may be carry-over from other donors' samples.

This chain links TRBV7-8 with TRBJ2-3; a possible D gene is TRBD1 (5 bases). Germline V CDR1 and CDR2: SGHVS, FQNEAQ. V shed 5 bases and J shed 3 bases, with 15 bases lying between them. The CDR3 totals 15 residues. For the CDR3, the DNA is TGTGCCAGCAGCGTCGCCAGGGAAGTAACAGATACGCAGTATTTT. This codes for CASSVAREVTDTQYF.

This chain connects TRBV6-6 to TRBJ1-1; tentative D call: TRBD1 (5 bases). Germline V gives CDR1 MNHNY, CDR2 SVGAGI (reference sequence). The CDR3 length is 14 residues. Deletions cut 5 bases from V and 6 bases from J, with 16 bases between. The CDR3 DNA sequence: TGTGCCAGCAGTGTACAGGTGGTGCACGCTGAAGCTTTCTTT. Amino acid sequence: CASSVQVVHAEAFF.

The rearrangement links TRBV5-4 to TRBJ2-1; 10 bases align to TRBD2. Germline trimming cut 4 bases from V and 3 bases from J; bases unmatched to any gene: 1. The CDR3 is 14 amino acids. The germline CDR1 and CDR2 sequences are SGHNT and YYREEE (reference sequence). This CDR3 reads CASSLAGDYNEQFF. CDR3 DNA: TGTGCCAGCAGCCTAGCGGGGGACTACAATGAGCAGTTCTTC. The full variable domain, in which reference TRBV5-4 and TRBJ2-1 provide the parts outside the CDR3, is ETGVTQSPTHLIKTRGQQVTLRCSSQSGHNTVSWYQQALGQGPQFIFQYYREEENGRGNFPPRFSGLQFPNYSSELNVNALELDDSALYLCASSLAGDYNEQFFGPGTRLTVL.

In this sample, this clone turned up once. The chain has TRBV2 and TRBJ2-5, with 7 bases aligning to TRBD2. The ends lost 7 bases at V and 5 bases at J; junction bases unmatched: 10. This CDR3 comprises 14 residues. Germline CDR1 SNHLY, CDR2 FYNNEI. The CDR3 loop reads CASTYSRGGETQYF. CDR3 coding DNA: TGTGCCAGCACCTATAGCCGGGGAGGGGAGACCCAGTACTTC.

This chain connects TRBV2 to TRBJ2-2, with D unclear. The V and J ends lost 7 bases and 7 bases respectively, with 13 bases between them. The length of the CDR3 is 13 residues. Germline CDR1 SNHLY, CDR2 FYNNEI. CDR3 amino acids: CASTGAVGGELFF. For the CDR3, the DNA is TGTGCCAGCACGGGTGCGGTCGGCGGGGAGCTGTTTTTT.

The V and J genes are TRBV27 and TRBJ1-3, with D unclear. Deletions cut 2 bases from V and 2 bases from J, with 7 bases between. Germline assignment: CDR1 MNHEY and CDR2 SMNVEV (reference sequence). CDR3 length: 14 residues. This chain's CDR3 is CASSLHQAGNTIYF. The CDR3 bases are TGTGCCAGCAGTTTACACCAGGCTGGAAACACCATATATTTT.

This chain joins TRBV28 and TRBJ1-3; D not certain. The ends were cut back, 1 base at V and 9 bases at J, with 13 bases in the middle. Germline CDR1 MDHEN, CDR2 SYDVKM. The CDR3 is 14 residues long. The CDR3 loop reads CASSLFAAGSTIYF. The DNA of the CDR3 is TGTGCCAGCAGTTTATTCGCCGCCGGGAGCACCATATATTTT.

This chain uses TRBV28 with TRBJ1-2; no clear D gene. Per the germline V gene, CDR1 is MDHEN and CDR2 is SYDVKM. Trimming shortened V by 5 bases and J by 0 bases, and 10 bases separated the two germline ends. CDR3 length equals 14 residues. The DNA of the CDR3 is TGTGCCAGCAGTCGCCATCAAGCTAACTATGGCTACACCTTC. It specifies CASSRHQANYGYTF.

This rearrangement joins TRBV6-6 to TRBJ2-3; D gene ambiguous. V was trimmed by 6 bases and J by 0 bases, leaving 13 bases between them. CDR3 size: 15 residues. Germline values: CDR1 MNHNY, CDR2 SVGAGI (reference sequence). The CDR3 is CASSSGPTSTDTQYF. For the CDR3, the DNA is TGTGCCAGCAGCTCCGGGCCGACTAGCACAGATACGCAGTATTTT.

This clone is a singleton in its sample. The chain has TRBV4-3 and TRBJ1-1; 7 bases fit TRBD1. The germline V gene has CDR1 LGHNA and CDR2 YSLEER. The CDR3 totals 17 residues. The V gene end was trimmed by 2 bases and the J gene end by 0 bases; junction bases not matched to a gene: 9. The CDR3 DNA reads as TGCGCCAGCAGCCAACTCCGGGGACAGACCATGAACACTGAAGCTTTCTTT. Encoded protein: CASSQLRGQTMNTEAFF.

A single count supports this clone. The DNA of the CDR3 is TGTGCCAGCAGTTTTGCCCTAGGGGGGGCGGACGAGCAGTACTTC. Translated, it gives CASSFALGGADEQYF. This rearrangement joins TRBV6-5 to TRBJ2-7; D may be TRBD2 (7 bases). Germline CDR1 MNHEY, CDR2 SVGAGI. The CDR3 contains 15 residues. V was clipped by 4 bases and J by 5 bases, with 18 bases between them.

This clone was picked up a small number of times. This chain links TRBV6-5 with TRBJ2-5; D assignment may be TRBD1 or TRBD2 (5 bases each). This CDR3 region has 14 residues. Germline V gives CDR1 MNHEY, CDR2 SVGAGI. V lost 5 bases, J lost 2 bases, and 12 bases lay in between. The CDR3 DNA sequence: TGTGCCAGCAGTCATGGGACCTTACAAGAGACCCAGTACTTC. This sequence encodes CASSHGTLQETQYF.

This chain connects TRBV5-5 to TRBJ1-5, with D possibly matching TRBD1 (5 bases). This CDR3 comprises 16 residues. V lost 1 base, J lost 5 bases, and 16 bases lay in between. Germline V gene data show CDR1 as SGHKS and CDR2 as YYEKEE (reference sequence). CDR3 sequence: CASSLRAGRQDQPQHF. In DNA, the CDR3 is TGTGCCAGCAGCTTGAGGGCAGGGCGACAAGATCAGCCCCAGCATTTT.

The gene calls are TRBV7-9 and TRBJ1-2, with 11 bases that match TRBD1. Germline V gene sequence: CDR1 SEHNR, CDR2 FQNEAQ (reference sequence). J lost 2 bases, V lost 2 bases, and 1 base had no gene match. CDR3 length: 15 amino acids. The DNA of the CDR3 is TGTGCCAGCAGCTTACGGGACAGGGGGAACTATGGCTACACCTTC. It is translated as CASSLRDRGNYGYTF.

The chain uses TRBV10-3 and TRBJ1-2; weak D call: TRBD1 (5 bases). Trimming left V 6 bases short and J 2 bases short, with 13 bases between. Per the germline V gene, CDR1 is ENHRY and CDR2 is SYGVKD. The CDR3 loop spans 14 amino acids. This CDR3 is CAIRRGVVNYGYTF. DNA for the CDR3: TGTGCCATCAGAAGAGGGGTGGTAAACTATGGCTACACCTTC.

V usage is TRBV10-2 and J usage is TRBJ1-2; possible D gene TRBD1, 6 bases. This CDR3 region has 16 residues. CDR1 WSHSY and CDR2 SAAADI come from the germline V gene. The V end was cut by 5 bases, the J end by 8 bases, with 24 bases between. In nucleotides, the CDR3 is TGCGCCAGCAGTCTTTCTATTTCGACAGGAACGAAAGGCTACACCTTC. This translates into CASSLSISTGTKGYTF.

This rearrangement joins TRBV9 to TRBJ2-6, with D perhaps being TRBD1 or TRBD2 (5 bases each). This CDR3 comprises 16 residues. Germline-derived CDR1 and CDR2 are SGDLS and YYNGEE. V was shortened by 0 bases and J by 4 bases, with 11 bases between the two germline ends. Written as DNA, the CDR3 is TGTGCCAGCAGCGTAGAATGGGGGAGAGGGGCCAACGTCCTGACTTTC. Translated, it gives CASSVEWGRGANVLTF.

V is TRBV5-4 and J is TRBJ1-2, with D hard to call. The CDR3 loop spans 14 amino acids. Trimming took off 5 bases at V and 0 bases at J, with 11 bases between the two ends. Germline V gene lookup returns CDR1 SGHNT and CDR2 YYREEE (reference sequence). CDR3 nucleotides: TGTGCCAGCAGTCGACCGCAAGCTAACTATGGCTACACCTTC. Protein sequence: CASSRPQANYGYTF.

The rearrangement links TRBV28 to TRBJ1-4, with 7 bases that match TRBD1. Per the germline V gene, CDR1 is MDHEN and CDR2 is SYDVKM. Trimming removed 2 bases from V and 4 bases from J; junction bases left unmatched: 13. This CDR3 region has 18 residues. The CDR3 sequence is CASSLTPHDRVFNEKLFF. DNA for the CDR3: TGTGCCAGCAGTTTAACCCCCCACGACAGGGTTTTTAATGAAAAACTGTTTTTT.

V and J are TRBV7-6 and TRBJ1-6; maybe TRBD1 (5 bases). The V end was cut by 5 bases, the J end by 7 bases, with 12 bases between. Germline lookup yields CDR1 SGHVS and CDR2 FNYEAQ. The length of the CDR3 is 14 residues. The DNA for the CDR3 is TGTGCCAGCAGCCCCGCGACAGTAAATTCACCCCTCCACTTT. Its translation: CASSPATVNSPLHF.